The next 24 T cell receptor beta chains were all read from a single sample in a study of beta chain features in type 1 diabetes. Expressed TCRB transcripts were sequenced because the entire RNA isolate underwent reverse transcription. The repertoire was sequenced with immunoSEQ multiplex PCR; TCRdb's copy has only in-frame clones and lacks some. The data show 310,000 or so clones, about 10% seen once. The sequenced sample was naive CD4+ T cells from blood. Source of these receptors: a woman in her twenties or thirties in good health.

This clone was observed a handful of times. V gene TRBV20-1 combines with J gene TRBJ2-1, with TRBD1 identical over 7 bases. V lost 7 bases, J lost 15 bases, and 6 bases stayed unmatched. The germline CDR1 and CDR2 sequences are DFQATT and SNEGSKA (reference sequence). This CDR3 comprises 9 residues. The CDR3 region is CSVRTGGFF. The DNA for the CDR3 is TGCAGTGTCCGGACAGGCGGGTTCTTC.

Here the CDR3 DNA reads TGCGCCAGCAGCCAAGATCCGACAATCTATGGCTACACCTTC. Translating gives CASSQDPTIYGYTF. V usage is TRBV4-3 and J usage is TRBJ1-2; unclear D gene. Germline V gives CDR1 LGHNA, CDR2 YSLEER. The CDR3 is made up of 14 amino acids. V dropped 0 bases and J dropped 4 bases, with 9 bases sitting between them.

The chain joins TRBV4-2 to TRBJ1-2; D uncertain. There are 12 residues in the CDR3. The V and J ends lost 0 bases and 7 bases respectively, with 6 bases between them. Germline V gene lookup returns CDR1 LGHNA and CDR2 YNFKEQ. The CDR3 sequence is CASSQDMAGYTF. CDR3 bases: TGTGCCAGCAGCCAAGATATGGCTGGCTACACCTTC.

This clone showed up just a few times. V gene TRBV9 combines with J gene TRBJ2-7, with 8 bases fitting TRBD2. The junction had 6 bases not matched to a gene; V was cut back by 4 bases and J by 0 bases. The CDR3 has 15 residues. Looked up from germline, CDR1 is SGDLS and CDR2 is YYNGEE. The DNA of the CDR3 is TGTGCCAGCAGCCCCCGACTAGCGTACTCCTACGAGCAGTACTTC. Amino acids: CASSPRLAYSYEQYF.

The CDR3 spells CASSEQGSTEAFF. DNA of the CDR3: TGTGCCAGCAGTGAACAGGGGAGCACTGAAGCTTTCTTT. The V call is TRBV6-1, the J call TRBJ1-1, with TRBD1 as a possible D gene (6 bases). Trimming removed 2 bases from V and 4 bases from J, with 8 bases in between. Per germline, CDR1 MNHNS and CDR2 SASEGT. This CDR3 contains 13 residues.

This clone appeared a few times. This chain connects TRBV29-1 to TRBJ2-7, with 9 bases fitting TRBD2. CDR1 and CDR2 from the germline V gene are SQVTM and ANQGSEA. J gave up 3 bases and V 8 bases, and 5 bases lay outside the gene matches. The length of the CDR3 is 12 residues. The CDR3 reads CSFASGNYEQYF. CDR3 nucleotides: TGCAGCTTTGCTAGCGGGAACTACGAGCAGTACTTC.

The CDR3 DNA follows: TGTGCCAGCAGCTTGGGAGGCGGGACGGCCGGGGAGCTGTTTTTT. This codes for CASSLGGGTAGELFF. J is TRBJ2-2 and V is TRBV7-9; weak D call: TRBD2 (6 bases). V was trimmed by 3 bases and J by 6 bases, leaving 14 bases between them. The germline CDR1 and CDR2 sequences are SEHNR and FQNEAQ (reference sequence). The CDR3 totals 15 residues. Variable domain in full (rest from reference TRBV7-9 and TRBJ2-2): DTGVSQNPRHKITKRGQNVTFRCDPISEHNRLYWYRQTLGQGPEFLTYFQNEAQLEKSRLLSDRFSAERPKGSFSTLEIQRTEQGDSAMYLCASSLGGGTAGELFFGEGSRLTVL.

The sample holds a few counts of this clone. V gene TRBV7-8 combines with J gene TRBJ2-1; 9 nucleotides line up with TRBD2. The CDR3 length is 17 residues. In germline, CDR1 is SGHVS, CDR2 FQNEAQ. Trimming at V came to 5 bases and at J to 6 bases, leaving 14 bases not matched to a gene. The CDR3 nucleotides are TGTGCCAGCAGCGGAAGGGTGGTAGCGGGAGTTTCCAATGAGCAGTTCTTC. Protein sequence: CASSGRVVAGVSNEQFF.

The V call is TRBV2, the J call TRBJ1-2; TRBD1 matches 11 bases. The germline gives CDR1 SNHLY, CDR2 FYNNEI. The junction had 7 bases not matched to a gene; V was cut back by 5 bases and J by 5 bases. The CDR3 loop spans 15 amino acids. The chain's CDR3 is CASSSRTGGVYGYTF. DNA of the CDR3: TGTGCCAGCAGTTCTAGGACAGGGGGCGTTTATGGCTACACCTTC.

The chain has TRBV25-1 and TRBJ1-1, with D uncertain. CDR3 length: 12 residues. The germline V and J ends were trimmed by 6 bases and 0 bases, with 5 bases remaining between them. Germline V gene lookup returns CDR1 MGHDK and CDR2 SYGVNS. The CDR3 nucleotides are TGTGCCAGCAGACAAGTGAACACTGAAGCTTTCTTT. It specifies CASRQVNTEAFF.

The chain employs TRBV15 and TRBJ2-7; 10 nucleotides match TRBD1. CDR1 is LNHNV and CDR2 is YYDKDF in the germline V gene (reference sequence). The CDR3 contains 15 residues. Germline trimming cut 1 base from V and 6 bases from J; bases unmatched to any gene: 6. CDR3 DNA sequence: TGTGCCACCAGCAGAGTCGGGACAGGGGTTGGCGAGCAGTACTTC. As protein: CATSRVGTGVGEQYF.

The chain has TRBV29-1 and TRBJ2-1; no reliable D call. V lost 3 bases and J 0 bases, leaving 6 bases between the germline ends. The CDR3 covers 13 residues. The V gene's germline CDR1 is SQVTM and CDR2 ANQGSEA. CDR3 residues: CSVDRSSYNEQFF. The DNA for the CDR3 is TGCAGCGTTGACAGGTCCTCCTACAATGAGCAGTTCTTC.

The chain is built from TRBV5-4 and TRBJ2-7; D is unresolved. The CDR3 extends over 11 amino acids. Germline CDR1 reads SGHNT; CDR2 reads YYREEE (reference sequence). V was shortened by 1 base and J by 5 bases, with 4 bases between the two germline ends. The CDR3 loop reads CASSLSHEQYF. The CDR3 DNA follows: TGTGCCAGCAGCTTGAGCCACGAGCAGTACTTC.

This clone was counted only a few times. The CDR3 nucleotides read TGTGCCAGCACGCTTGGGGGGGGATTCATGAACACTGAAGCTTTCTTT. Translation: CASTLGGGFMNTEAFF. The gene calls are TRBV27 and TRBJ1-1; the D gene is possibly TRBD1 (5 bases). V was clipped by 7 bases and J by 0 bases, with 18 bases between them. Germline CDR1 is MNHEY and CDR2 is SMNVEV (reference sequence). This CDR3 has 16 amino acids.

Only a few counts were recorded for this clone. V is TRBV28 and J is TRBJ1-2; D is unclear. Looked up from germline, CDR1 is MDHEN and CDR2 is SYDVKM. This CDR3 is built from 14 residues. Trimming took 1 base from V and 6 from J, leaving 12 bases between them. CDR3 loop: CASSLLVPGDGYTF. For the CDR3, the DNA is TGTGCCAGCAGTTTATTGGTCCCCGGGGATGGCTACACCTTC.

J is TRBJ2-5 and V is TRBV18; 7 positions match TRBD1. The ends lost 5 bases at V and 1 base at J; junction bases unmatched: 4. CDR3 length: 14 amino acids. In germline, CDR1 is KGHSH, CDR2 LQKENI. The CDR3 DNA follows: TGTGCCAGCTCAGCGACAGGGTCCCAAGAGACCCAGTACTTC. Translated, it gives CASSATGSQETQYF.

This clone appeared a few times. The chain recombines TRBV18 with TRBJ1-2; a possible D gene is TRBD1 (6 bases). CDR3 length: 14 residues. V gave up 2 bases and J gave up 2 bases, with 9 bases separating them. The germline CDR1 and CDR2 sequences are KGHSH and LQKENI. The CDR3 region is CASSPNGQNYGYTF. The CDR3 DNA reads TGTGCCAGCTCACCAAATGGACAGAACTATGGCTACACCTTC.

The V call is TRBV19, the J call TRBJ2-5; 8 bases agree with TRBD2. The CDR3 is made up of 14 amino acids. CDR1 and CDR2 from the germline V gene are LNHDA and SQIVND (reference sequence). V lost 4 bases to trimming and J lost 5 bases; unmatched junction nucleotides: 6. The CDR3 sequence is CASSTSGSRETQYF. CDR3 nucleotides: TGTGCCAGTAGTACCAGCGGGAGCCGGGAGACCCAGTACTTC.

The chain joins TRBV2 to TRBJ1-1, with TRBD1 identical over 7 bases. Germline trimming cut 2 bases from V and 4 bases from J; bases unmatched to any gene: 7. The length of the CDR3 is 15 residues. Germline CDR1 SNHLY, CDR2 FYNNEI. CDR3 amino acids: CASSETGVGITEAFF. The CDR3 DNA follows: TGTGCCAGCAGTGAAACAGGGGTGGGGATCACTGAAGCTTTCTTT.

The V and J genes are TRBV25-1 and TRBJ2-7; D is perhaps TRBD2 (5 bases). The CDR3 consists of 14 residues. V lost 3 bases and J 6 bases, leaving 15 bases between the germline ends. Germline V gives CDR1 MGHDK, CDR2 SYGVNS. The CDR3: CASSERLASVEQYF. The CDR3 DNA reads TGTGCCAGCAGTGAGCGCCTAGCTTCTGTCGAGCAGTACTTC.

This clone occurred a few times. The rearrangement links TRBV5-6 to TRBJ2-4; TRBD2 matches 7 bases. The ends lost 0 bases at V and 0 bases at J; junction bases unmatched: 3. This CDR3 comprises 16 residues. The germline gives CDR1 SGHDT, CDR2 YYEEEE. The CDR3 protein is CASSLGGGRAKNIQYF. Written as DNA, the CDR3 is TGTGCCAGCAGCTTGGGAGGCGGGAGAGCCAAAAACATTCAGTACTTC.

This chain links TRBV9 with TRBJ1-4; tentatively, D is TRBD1 (5 bases). The germline V gene has CDR1 SGDLS and CDR2 YYNGEE. V was trimmed by 0 bases and J by 5 bases, leaving 11 bases between them. CDR3 size: 15 residues. In DNA form, the CDR3 reads TGTGCCAGCAGCGTAGAGGGGCAGAGGAATGAAAAACTGTTTTTT. The encoded protein is CASSVEGQRNEKLFF.

The chain recombines TRBV11-3 with TRBJ2-5, with TRBD2 as a possible D gene (6 bases). Germline-derived CDR1 and CDR2 are SGHNT and YENEEA. The CDR3 covers 17 residues. V lost 3 bases to trimming and J lost 5 bases, with 22 bases between them. The CDR3, as DNA: TGTGCCAGCAGCTTGGGCAGAAGTAGCGGTCTGAGTGAGACCCAGTACTTC. Its translation is CASSLGRSSGLSETQYF.

The chain joins TRBV10-3 to TRBJ2-1; D might be TRBD2 (6 bases). Germline values: CDR1 ENHRY, CDR2 SYGVKD. V lost 6 bases and J 2 bases, leaving 14 bases between the germline ends. The CDR3 covers 15 residues. The CDR3 DNA reads TGTGCCATCAGGGGGGGAACGGGAACCTACAATGAGCAGTTCTTC. Its translation is CAIRGGTGTYNEQFF.